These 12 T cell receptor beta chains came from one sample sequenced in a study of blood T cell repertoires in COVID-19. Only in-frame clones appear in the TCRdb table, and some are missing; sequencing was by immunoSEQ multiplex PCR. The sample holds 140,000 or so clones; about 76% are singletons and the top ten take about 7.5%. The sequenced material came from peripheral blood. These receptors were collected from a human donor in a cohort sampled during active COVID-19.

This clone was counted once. The CDR3 protein is CASSSDTKGLVYEQYF. Written as DNA, the CDR3 is TGTGCCAGCAGCTCAGATACCAAGGGACTAGTCTACGAGCAGTACTTC. The genes are TRBV7-9 and TRBJ2-7; TRBD2 aligns across 8 bases. Losses at the gene ends were 4 bases for V and 3 bases for J; bases not matched to a gene: 11. The CDR3 contains 16 residues. Germline lookup yields CDR1 SEHNR and CDR2 FQNEAQ (reference sequence).

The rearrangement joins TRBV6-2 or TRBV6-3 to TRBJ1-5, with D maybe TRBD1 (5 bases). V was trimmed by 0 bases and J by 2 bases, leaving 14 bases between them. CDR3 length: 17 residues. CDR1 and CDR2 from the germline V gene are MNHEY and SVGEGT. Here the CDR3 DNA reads TGTGCCAGCAGTTACTCCCCCGCGAGCAGGGGCAATCAGCCCCAGCATTTT. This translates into CASSYSPASRGNQPQHF.

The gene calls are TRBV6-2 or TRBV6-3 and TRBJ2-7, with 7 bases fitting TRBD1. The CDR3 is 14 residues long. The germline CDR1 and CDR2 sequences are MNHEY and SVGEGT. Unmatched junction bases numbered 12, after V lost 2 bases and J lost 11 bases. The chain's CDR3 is CASSYVLVQGPKYF. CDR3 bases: TGTGCCAGCAGTTACGTGCTAGTACAGGGGCCGAAGTACTTC.

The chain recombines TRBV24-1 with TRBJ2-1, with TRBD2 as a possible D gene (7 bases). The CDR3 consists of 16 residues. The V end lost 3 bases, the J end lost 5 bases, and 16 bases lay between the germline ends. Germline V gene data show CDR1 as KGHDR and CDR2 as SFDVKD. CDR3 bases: TGTGCCACCAGTGATGGTAAGGGGGGGTGGAACAATGAGCAGTTCTTC. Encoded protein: CATSDGKGGWNNEQFF.

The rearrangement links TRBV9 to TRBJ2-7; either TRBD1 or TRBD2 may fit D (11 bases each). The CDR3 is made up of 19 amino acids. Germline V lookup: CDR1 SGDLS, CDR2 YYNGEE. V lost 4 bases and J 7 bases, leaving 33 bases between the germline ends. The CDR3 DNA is TGTGCCAGCAGCCGTACGGGACAGGGGGGTAGCGGGAGGGCCAAGGAGCAGTACTTC. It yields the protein CASSRTGQGGSGRAKEQYF.

Here the CDR3 reads CASSQDGSTQAFF. The CDR3 nucleotides are TGCGCCAGCAGCCAAGATGGCTCCACCCAGGCTTTCTTT. This chain connects TRBV4-3 to TRBJ1-1; D is undetermined. The CDR3 has 13 residues. Per germline, CDR1 LGHNA and CDR2 YSLEER. Trimming took off 0 bases at V and 11 bases at J, with 13 bases between the two ends.

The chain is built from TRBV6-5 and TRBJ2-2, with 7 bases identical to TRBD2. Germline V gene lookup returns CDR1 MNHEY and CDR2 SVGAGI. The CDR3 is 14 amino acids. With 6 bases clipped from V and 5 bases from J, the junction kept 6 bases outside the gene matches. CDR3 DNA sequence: TGTGCCAGCAGACCTATTAGCGGGACCGGGGAGCTGTTTTTT. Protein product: CASRPISGTGELFF.

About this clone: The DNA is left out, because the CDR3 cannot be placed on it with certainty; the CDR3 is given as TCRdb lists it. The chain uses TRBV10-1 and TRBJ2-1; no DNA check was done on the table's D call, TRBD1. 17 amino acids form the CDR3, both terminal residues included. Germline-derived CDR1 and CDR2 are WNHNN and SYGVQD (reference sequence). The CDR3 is CASINFGPVRGHNEQFF.

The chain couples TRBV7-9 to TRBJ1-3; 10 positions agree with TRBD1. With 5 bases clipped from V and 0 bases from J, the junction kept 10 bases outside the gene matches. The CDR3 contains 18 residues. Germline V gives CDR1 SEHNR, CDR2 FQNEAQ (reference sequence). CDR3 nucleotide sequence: TGTGCCAGCAGCCGGGGACAGGGGATACCTATCTCTGGAAACACCATATATTTT. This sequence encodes CASSRGQGIPISGNTIYF.

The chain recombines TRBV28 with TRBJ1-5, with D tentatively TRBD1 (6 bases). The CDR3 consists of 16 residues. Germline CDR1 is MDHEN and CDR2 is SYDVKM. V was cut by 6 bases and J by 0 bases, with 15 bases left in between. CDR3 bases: TGTGCCAGCAGGGCGAGAGGGGGAGCTAGCAATCAGCCCCAGCATTTT. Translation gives CASRARGGASNQPQHF.

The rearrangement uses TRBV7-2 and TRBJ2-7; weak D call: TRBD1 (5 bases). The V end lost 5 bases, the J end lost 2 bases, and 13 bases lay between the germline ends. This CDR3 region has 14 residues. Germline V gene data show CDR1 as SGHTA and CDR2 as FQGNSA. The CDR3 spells CASSTMTATYEQYF. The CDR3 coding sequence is TGTGCCAGCAGCACCATGACAGCTACCTACGAGCAGTACTTC.

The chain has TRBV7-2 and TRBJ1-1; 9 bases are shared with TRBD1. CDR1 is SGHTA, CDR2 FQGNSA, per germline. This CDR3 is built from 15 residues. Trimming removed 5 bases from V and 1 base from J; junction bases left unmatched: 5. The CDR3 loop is CASSHRDRENTEAFF. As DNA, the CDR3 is TGTGCCAGCAGCCACCGGGACAGGGAGAACACTGAAGCTTTCTTT.